What follows are 12 T cell receptor beta chains derived from one specimen sequenced in a study of T cells in Graves' hyperthyroidism and ophthalmopathy. Regions amplified from RNA transcripts were the TCR beta CDR3 regions. TCR CDR3 regions were first amplified by RT-PCR with HTBI primers. One entry per CDR3 protein results from TCRdb running MiXCR on the multiplex PCR reads. The repertoire holds fewer than 450,000 distinct CDR3 sequences, with less than 20% as singletons. The sequenced sample was blood. The receptors were sampled from a man aged 18 to 30 with Graves' ophthalmopathy.

This clonotype was counted at least ten times. The J gene is TRBJ1-1, the V gene TRBV5-1; the D gene is possibly TRBD1 (5 bases). Germline V gene data show CDR1 as SGHRS and CDR2 as YFSETQ. The CDR3 is 14 amino acids. Trimming took off 3 bases at V and 3 bases at J, with 12 bases between the two ends. The CDR3 sequence is CASSSRDRYTEAFF. The CDR3 bases are TGCGCCAGCAGCTCCCGGGACCGGTACACTGAAGCTTTCTTT.

This clonotype was seen repeatedly, ten times or more. The rearrangement joins TRBV29-1 to TRBJ1-1; TRBD1 matches 8 bases. Trimming removed 4 bases from V and 4 bases from J; junction bases left unmatched: 8. This CDR3 spans 14 amino acids. Germline loops: CDR1 SQVTM, CDR2 ANQGSEA. The CDR3 DNA reads TGCAGCGTTGTAAGCCAGGGGGCGACCACTGAAGCTTTCTTT. Encoded protein: CSVVSQGATTEAFF.

The CDR3 bases are TGTGCCACCAGCAATTTACGTGGCTACACCTTC. Its translation is CATSNLRGYTF. This rearrangement joins TRBV15 to TRBJ1-2; no reliable D call. This CDR3 spans 11 amino acids. CDR1 LNHNV and CDR2 YYDKDF come from the germline V gene (reference sequence). Trimming removed 4 bases at V and 7 bases at J, with 7 bases between.

This clonotype was seen repeatedly, ten times or more. This chain connects TRBV28 to TRBJ2-1; 12 positions match TRBD2. The CDR3 totals 15 residues. The germline V gene has CDR1 MDHEN and CDR2 SYDVKM. Trimming cost V 4 bases and J 2 bases; bases outside gene matches: 0. The CDR3 region has the DNA TGTGCCAGCAGTTCTAGCGGGGGGGCCTACAATGAGCAGTTCTTC. Amino acids: CASSSSGGAYNEQFF.

This clonotype occurred many times. This sequence joins TRBV7-9 and TRBJ2-7; no firm D call. The CDR3 length is 13 residues. V lost 1 base to trimming and J lost 5 bases, with 9 bases between them. Germline-derived CDR1 and CDR2 are SEHNR and FQNEAQ (reference sequence). CDR3 sequence (DNA): TGTGCCAGCAGCTTAGACGGACCTGACGAGCAGTACTTC. Its translation: CASSLDGPDEQYF.

The chain links TRBV5-1 to TRBJ2-1; D might be TRBD2 (5 bases). The CDR3 spans 16 residues. Germline V lookup: CDR1 SGHRS, CDR2 YFSETQ. V was pared by 4 bases and J by 1 base, with 15 bases between. The CDR3 sequence is CASSPFAGSSYNEQFF. CDR3 nucleotides: TGCGCCAGCAGCCCCTTCGCGGGTAGTTCCTACAATGAGCAGTTCTTC. Based on the CDR3 plus reference TRBV5-1 and TRBJ2-1, the full variable domain is KAGVTQTPRYLIKTRGQQVTLSCSPISGHRSVSWYQQTPGQGLQFLFEYFSETQRNKGNFPGRFSGRQFSNSRSEMNVSTLELGDSALYLCASSPFAGSSYNEQFFGPGTRLTVL.

The CDR3 here is CASMERGSYEQYF. The CDR3, as DNA: TGTGCCAGCATGGAGCGGGGCTCCTACGAGCAGTACTTC. V is TRBV12-3 or TRBV12-4 and J is TRBJ2-7; 7 bases agree with TRBD2. V trimming: 7 bases; J trimming: 0 bases; junction bases outside the gene matches: 3. CDR3 length equals 13 residues.

This clonotype was picked up a small number of times. The chain combines TRBV18 with TRBJ2-7; 9 positions match TRBD1. This CDR3 region has 15 residues. In germline, CDR1 is KGHSH, CDR2 LQKENI. V was pared by 3 bases and J by 1 base, with 4 bases of the junction left unmatched. In nucleotides, the CDR3 is TGTGCCAGCTCACCGGACGGGACAGGGTCCTACGAGCAGTACTTC. Translating it yields CASSPDGTGSYEQYF.

This clonotype was counted many times. The chain couples TRBV15 to TRBJ2-5; D ambiguous. V gave up 5 bases and J gave up 5 bases, with 9 bases separating them. The CDR3 has 12 residues. The germline gives CDR1 LNHNV, CDR2 YYDKDF (reference sequence). CDR3 sequence: CATSPPGETQYF. The CDR3, as DNA: TGTGCCACCAGCCCCCCTGGGGAGACCCAGTACTTC.

This clonotype has just a few counts. CDR3 bases: TGTGCCATCAAAACCGACAGGGAGGAACCCCTCCACTTT. Translated: CAIKTDREEPLHF. The rearrangement uses TRBV10-3 and TRBJ1-6; TRBD1 matches 7 bases. Trimming cost V 7 bases and J 12 bases; bases outside gene matches: 9. Looked up from germline, CDR1 is ENHRY and CDR2 is SYGVKD. This CDR3 contains 13 residues.

In this sample, this clonotype turned up many times. The V and J genes are TRBV28 and TRBJ2-7, with D unresolved. The V gene lost 8 bases and the J gene lost 0 bases, with 11 bases spanning the gap. The germline V gene encodes CDR1 MDHEN and CDR2 SYDVKM. CDR3 length: 13 residues. CDR3 coding DNA: TGTGCCAGCTTAAGAGCTTCCTCCTACGAGCAGTACTTC. It specifies CASLRASSYEQYF. Drawing the rest from reference TRBV28 and TRBJ2-7, the complete variable domain is DVKVTQSSRYLVKRTGEKVFLECVQDMDHENMFWYRQDPGLGLRLIYFSYDVKMKEKGDIPEGYSVSREKKERFSLILESASTNQTSMYLCASLRASSYEQYFGPGTRLTVT.

The table lists this clonotype with many counts. This chain joins TRBV3-1 and TRBJ1-1; D gene ambiguous. CDR3 length: 13 amino acids. Trimming stripped 8 bases from V and 5 bases from J, with 15 bases between. Germline lookup yields CDR1 LGHDT and CDR2 YNNKEL (reference sequence). CDR3 loop: CASSQAAGTEAFF. For the CDR3, the DNA is TGTGCCAGCTCCCAGGCGGCTGGGACTGAAGCTTTCTTT.